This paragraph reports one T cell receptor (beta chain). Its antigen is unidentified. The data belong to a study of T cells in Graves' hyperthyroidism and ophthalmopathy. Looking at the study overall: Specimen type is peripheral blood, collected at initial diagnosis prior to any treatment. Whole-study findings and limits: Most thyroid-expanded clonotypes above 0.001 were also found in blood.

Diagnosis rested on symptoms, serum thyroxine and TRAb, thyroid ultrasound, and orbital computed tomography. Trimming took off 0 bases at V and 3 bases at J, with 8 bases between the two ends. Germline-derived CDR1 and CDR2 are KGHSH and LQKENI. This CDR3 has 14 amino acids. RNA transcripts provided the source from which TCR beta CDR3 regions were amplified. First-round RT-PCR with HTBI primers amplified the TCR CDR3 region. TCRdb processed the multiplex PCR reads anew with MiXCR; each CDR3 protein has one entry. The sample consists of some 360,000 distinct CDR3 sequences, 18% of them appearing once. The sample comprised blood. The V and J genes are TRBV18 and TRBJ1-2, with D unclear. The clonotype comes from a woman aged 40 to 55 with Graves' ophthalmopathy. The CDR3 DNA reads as TGTGCCAGCTCACCACCGGAACACTACTATGGCTACACCTTC. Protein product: CASSPPEHYYGYTF.